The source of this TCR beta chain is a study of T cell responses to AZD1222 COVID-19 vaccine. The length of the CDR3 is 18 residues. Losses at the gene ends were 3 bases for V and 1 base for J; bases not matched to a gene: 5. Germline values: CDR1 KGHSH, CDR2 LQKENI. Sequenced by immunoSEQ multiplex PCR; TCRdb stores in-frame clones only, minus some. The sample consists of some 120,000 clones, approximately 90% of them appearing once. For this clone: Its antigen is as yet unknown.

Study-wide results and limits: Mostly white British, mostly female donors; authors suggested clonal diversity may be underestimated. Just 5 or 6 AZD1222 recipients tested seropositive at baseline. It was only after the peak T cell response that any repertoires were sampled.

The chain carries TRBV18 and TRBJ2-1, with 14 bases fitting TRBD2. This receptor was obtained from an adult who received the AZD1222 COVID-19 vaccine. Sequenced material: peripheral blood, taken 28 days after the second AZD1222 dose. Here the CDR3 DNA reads TGTGCCAGCTCACCGTTGGGGACTAGCGGGAGTTCCTACAATGAGCAGTTCTTC. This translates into CASSPLGTSGSSYNEQFF.